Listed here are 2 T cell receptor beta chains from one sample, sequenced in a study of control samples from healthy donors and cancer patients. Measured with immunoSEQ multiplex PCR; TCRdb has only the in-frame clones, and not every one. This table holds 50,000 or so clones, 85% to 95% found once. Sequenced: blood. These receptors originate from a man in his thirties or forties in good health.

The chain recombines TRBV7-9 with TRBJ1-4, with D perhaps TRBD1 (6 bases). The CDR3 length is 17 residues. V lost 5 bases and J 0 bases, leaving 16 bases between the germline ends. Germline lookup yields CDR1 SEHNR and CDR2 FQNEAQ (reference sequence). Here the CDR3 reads CASSSFRGDATNEKLFF. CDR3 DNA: TGTGCCAGCAGCAGTTTCAGGGGAGATGCAACTAATGAAAAACTGTTTTTT.

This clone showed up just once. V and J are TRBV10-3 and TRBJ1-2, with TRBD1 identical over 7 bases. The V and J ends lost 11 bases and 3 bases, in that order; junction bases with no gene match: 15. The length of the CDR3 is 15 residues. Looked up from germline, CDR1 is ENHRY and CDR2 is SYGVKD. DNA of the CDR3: TGTGCCTTCAAAGATAGTCGACAGGGCGACTATGGCTACACCTTC. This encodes CAFKDSRQGDYGYTF.